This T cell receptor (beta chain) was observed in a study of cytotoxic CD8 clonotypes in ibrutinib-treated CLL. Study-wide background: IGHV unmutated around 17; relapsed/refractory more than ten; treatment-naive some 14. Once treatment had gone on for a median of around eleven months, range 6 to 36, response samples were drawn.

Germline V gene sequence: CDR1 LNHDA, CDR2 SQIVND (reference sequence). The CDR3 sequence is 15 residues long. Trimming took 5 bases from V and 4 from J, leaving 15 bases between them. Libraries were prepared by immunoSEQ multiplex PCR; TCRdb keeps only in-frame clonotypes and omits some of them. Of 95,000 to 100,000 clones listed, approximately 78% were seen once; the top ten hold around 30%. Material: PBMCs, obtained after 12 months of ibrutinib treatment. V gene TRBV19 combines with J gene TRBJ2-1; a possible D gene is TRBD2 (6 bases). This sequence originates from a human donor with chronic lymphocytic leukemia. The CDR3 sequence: CASSQQVGGYNEQFF. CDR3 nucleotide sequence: TGTGCCAGTAGTCAACAGGTGGGGGGTTACAATGAGCAGTTCTTC.